This T cell receptor (beta chain) was sequenced in a study of blood T cell repertoires in COVID-19. Study at large: COVID-19 samples, acute and convalescent, were from the United States, Italy and Spain. Sources were T cells, B-cell-depleted T cells, or PBMCs; the material itself was cDNA or gDNA.

The CDR3 has 12 residues. V shed 6 bases and J shed 6 bases, with 9 bases lying between them. Methods used by the authors: Researchers report that nucleated cell counts were estimated from reference gene primer amplification. The table came from immunoSEQ multiplex PCR; TCRdb's copy has only in-frame clones and leaves some out. Clone size and V and J calls were adopted from that table, with D and trimming inferred from the DNA. There are some 58,000 clones in the sample; approximately 90% occur only once, and about 6.2% lies in the top ten. This TCR was recovered from a man in his forties or fifties with acute or convalescent COVID-19. V is TRBV12-3 or TRBV12-4 and J is TRBJ1-3; D remains unclear. The material sequenced was peripheral blood. The CDR3 reads CASSLPVNTIYF. CDR3 bases: TGTGCCAGCAGCCTCCCCGTAAACACCATATATTTT.